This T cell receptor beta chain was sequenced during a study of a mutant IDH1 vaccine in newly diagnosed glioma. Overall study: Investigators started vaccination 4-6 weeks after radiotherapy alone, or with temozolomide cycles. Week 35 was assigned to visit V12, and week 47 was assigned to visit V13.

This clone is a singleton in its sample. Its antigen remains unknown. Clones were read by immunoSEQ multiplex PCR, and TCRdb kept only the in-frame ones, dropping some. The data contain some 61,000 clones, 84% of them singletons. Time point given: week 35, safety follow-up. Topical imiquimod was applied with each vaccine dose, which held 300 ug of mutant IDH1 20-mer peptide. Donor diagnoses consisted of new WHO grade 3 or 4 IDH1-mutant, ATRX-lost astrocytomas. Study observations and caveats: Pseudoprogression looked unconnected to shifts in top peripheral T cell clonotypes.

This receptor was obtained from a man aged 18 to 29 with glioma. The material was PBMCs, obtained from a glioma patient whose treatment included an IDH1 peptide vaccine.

Here the CDR3 reads CASSAGLAGGIYEQYF. The DNA of the CDR3 is TGCGCCAGCAGCGCGGGACTAGCGGGAGGGATATACGAGCAGTACTTC. The J gene is TRBJ2-7, the V gene TRBV5-1; 16 positions match TRBD2. Per germline, CDR1 SGHRS and CDR2 YFSETQ. J gave up 4 bases and V 4 bases, and 5 bases lay outside the gene matches. CDR3 length equals 16 residues.